The clone carrying this T cell receptor beta chain was detected many times. Its antigen is unidentified. The data are from a study of read filtering for tumor transcriptome and immune sequencing. Study-wide background: Among patients, around 18 were male and approximately 15 female, aged about 45 to 90 (mean about 66).

Molecular barcoded adaptors covering alpha/delta and beta/gamma chains were used on approximately 400 ng RNA. MiXCR, run by TCRdb on the reads, gives a single entry per CDR3 protein. The sample carries about 5,800 distinct CDR3 sequences, 21% recorded once. Per the germline V gene, CDR1 is SGHKS and CDR2 is YYEKEE (reference sequence). V shed 4 bases, J shed 2 bases, and the junction held 5 bases outside the gene matches. CDR3 length: 14 amino acids. Regarding the study as a whole: Compared with RNA-seq, IR-seq gave much higher clonotype depth and reliability.

V usage is TRBV5-5 and J usage is TRBJ2-5, with 7 bases matching TRBD2. The receptor's source is a donor aged 40 or older with multiple myeloma. The sequenced sample was a population of CD138-negative cells sorted from bone marrow. CDR3 DNA: TGTGCCAGCAGCATGACTAGCCCACAAGAGACCCAGTACTTC. This translates into CASSMTSPQETQYF.